The clone carrying this T cell receptor beta chain was recorded only once. Its cognate antigen is unknown. These data are taken from a study of Tregs in tolerant kidney transplant recipients. Germline V lookup: CDR1 SEHNR, CDR2 FQNEAQ (reference sequence). The V and J ends lost 4 bases and 5 bases, in that order; junction bases with no gene match: 10. This CDR3 contains 16 residues. Sequenced by immunoSEQ multiplex PCR; TCRdb stores in-frame clones only, minus some. The sample includes about 5,600 clones, around 91% of them seen just once. This sequence originates from a human patient who received a combined kidney and bone marrow transplant. The sample in question was Tregs from blood cultured with allogeneic cells, obtained before the transplant. This chain uses TRBV7-9 with TRBJ1-4; 7 bases match TRBD1. CDR3 loop: CASSSLRDSRNEKLFF. CDR3 DNA sequence: TGTGCCAGCAGCTCCCTACGGGACAGCCGCAATGAAAAACTGTTTTTT. The full variable domain, with the rest looked up from reference TRBV7-9 and TRBJ1-4, is DTGVSQNPRHKITKRGQNVTFRCDPISEHNRLYWYRQTLGQGPEFLTYFQNEAQLEKSRLLSDRFSAERPKGSFSTLEIQRTEQGDSAMYLCASSSLRDSRNEKLFFGSGTQLSVL.